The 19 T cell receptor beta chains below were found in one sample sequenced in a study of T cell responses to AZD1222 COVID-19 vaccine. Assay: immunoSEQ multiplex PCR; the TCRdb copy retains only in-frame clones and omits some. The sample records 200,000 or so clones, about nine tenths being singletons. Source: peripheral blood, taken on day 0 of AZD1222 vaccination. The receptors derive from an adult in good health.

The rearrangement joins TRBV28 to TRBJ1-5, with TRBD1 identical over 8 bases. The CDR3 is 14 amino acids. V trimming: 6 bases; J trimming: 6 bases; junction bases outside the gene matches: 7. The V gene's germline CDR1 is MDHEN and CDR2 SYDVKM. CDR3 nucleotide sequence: TGTGCCAGCAGGGAGGGACAGGCTAGTCAGCCCCAGCATTTT. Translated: CASREGQASQPQHF.

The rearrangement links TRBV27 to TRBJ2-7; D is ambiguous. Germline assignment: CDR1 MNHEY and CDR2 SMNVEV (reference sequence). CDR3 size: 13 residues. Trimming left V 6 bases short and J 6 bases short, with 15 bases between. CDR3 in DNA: TGTGCCAGCAGCCCAAAGGGTACCGGCGAGCAGTACTTC. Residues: CASSPKGTGEQYF.

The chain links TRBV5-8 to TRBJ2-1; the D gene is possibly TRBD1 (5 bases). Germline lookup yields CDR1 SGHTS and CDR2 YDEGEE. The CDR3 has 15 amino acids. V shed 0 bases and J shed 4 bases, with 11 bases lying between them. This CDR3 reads CASSLALRQYNEQFF. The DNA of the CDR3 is TGTGCCAGCAGCTTGGCTCTAAGACAGTACAATGAGCAGTTCTTC.

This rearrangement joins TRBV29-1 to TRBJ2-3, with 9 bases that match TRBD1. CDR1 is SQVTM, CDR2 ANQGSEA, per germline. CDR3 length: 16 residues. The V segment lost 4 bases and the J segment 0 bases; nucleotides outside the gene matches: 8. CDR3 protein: CSVAPVGTGSTDTQYF. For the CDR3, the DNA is TGCAGCGTTGCCCCCGTGGGGACAGGGAGCACAGATACGCAGTATTTT.

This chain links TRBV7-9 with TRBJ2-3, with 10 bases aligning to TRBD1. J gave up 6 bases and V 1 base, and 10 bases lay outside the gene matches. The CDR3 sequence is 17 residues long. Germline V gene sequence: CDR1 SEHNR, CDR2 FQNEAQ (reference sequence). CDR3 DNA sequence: TGTGCCAGCAGCTTAGTTAAAGGGACAGGGGTGTTGGATACGCAGTATTTT. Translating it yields CASSLVKGTGVLDTQYF.

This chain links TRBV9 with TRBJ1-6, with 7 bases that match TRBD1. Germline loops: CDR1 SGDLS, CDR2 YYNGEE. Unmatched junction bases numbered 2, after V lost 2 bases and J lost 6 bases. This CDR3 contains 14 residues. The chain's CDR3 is CASSVGTVNSPLHF. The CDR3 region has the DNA TGTGCCAGCAGCGTTGGGACAGTTAATTCACCCCTCCACTTT.

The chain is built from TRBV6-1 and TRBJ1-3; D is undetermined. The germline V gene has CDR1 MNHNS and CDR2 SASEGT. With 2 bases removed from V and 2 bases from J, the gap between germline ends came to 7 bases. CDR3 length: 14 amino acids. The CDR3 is CASSEWGTGNTIYF. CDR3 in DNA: TGTGCCAGCAGTGAATGGGGAACTGGAAACACCATATATTTT.

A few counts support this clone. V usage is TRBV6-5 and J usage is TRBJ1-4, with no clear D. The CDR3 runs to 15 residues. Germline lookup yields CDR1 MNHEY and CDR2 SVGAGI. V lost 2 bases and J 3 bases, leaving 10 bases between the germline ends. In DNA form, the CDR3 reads TGTGCCAGCAGTTACCGCGGACGGTCTAATGAAAAACTGTTTTTT. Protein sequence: CASSYRGRSNEKLFF.

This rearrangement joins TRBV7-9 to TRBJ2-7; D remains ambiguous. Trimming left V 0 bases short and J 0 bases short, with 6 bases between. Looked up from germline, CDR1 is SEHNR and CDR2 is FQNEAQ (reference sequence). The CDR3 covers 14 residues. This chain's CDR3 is CASSLASFSYEQYF. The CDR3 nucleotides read TGTGCCAGCAGCTTAGCCAGTTTCTCCTACGAGCAGTACTTC.

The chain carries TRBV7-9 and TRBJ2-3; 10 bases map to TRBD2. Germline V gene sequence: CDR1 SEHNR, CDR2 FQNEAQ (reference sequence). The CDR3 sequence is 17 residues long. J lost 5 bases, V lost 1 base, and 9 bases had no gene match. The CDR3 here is CASSLVGLAGAEDTQYF. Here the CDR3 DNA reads TGTGCCAGCAGCTTAGTGGGTCTAGCGGGGGCGGAAGATACGCAGTATTTT. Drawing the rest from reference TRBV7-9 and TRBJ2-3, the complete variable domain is DTGVSQNPRHKITKRGQNVTFRCDPISEHNRLYWYRQTLGQGPEFLTYFQNEAQLEKSRLLSDRFSAERPKGSFSTLEIQRTEQGDSAMYLCASSLVGLAGAEDTQYFGPGTRLTVL.

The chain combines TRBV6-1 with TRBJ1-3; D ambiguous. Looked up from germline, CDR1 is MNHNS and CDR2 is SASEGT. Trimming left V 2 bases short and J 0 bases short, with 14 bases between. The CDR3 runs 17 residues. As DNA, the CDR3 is TGTGCCAGCAGTGAATTGAGAACAGCATACTCTGGAAACACCATATATTTT. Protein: CASSELRTAYSGNTIYF.

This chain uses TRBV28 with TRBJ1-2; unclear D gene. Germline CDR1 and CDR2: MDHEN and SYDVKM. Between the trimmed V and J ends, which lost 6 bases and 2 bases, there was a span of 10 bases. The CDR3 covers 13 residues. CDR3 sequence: CASSPDGNYGYTF. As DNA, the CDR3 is TGTGCCAGCAGCCCCGACGGAAACTATGGCTACACCTTC.

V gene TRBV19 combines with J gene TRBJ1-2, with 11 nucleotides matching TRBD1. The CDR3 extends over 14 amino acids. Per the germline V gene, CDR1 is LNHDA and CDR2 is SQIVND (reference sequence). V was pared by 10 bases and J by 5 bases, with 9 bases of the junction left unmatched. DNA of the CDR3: TGTGCCACCAAACGGGGACAGGGGGTATATGGCTACACCTTC. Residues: CATKRGQGVYGYTF.

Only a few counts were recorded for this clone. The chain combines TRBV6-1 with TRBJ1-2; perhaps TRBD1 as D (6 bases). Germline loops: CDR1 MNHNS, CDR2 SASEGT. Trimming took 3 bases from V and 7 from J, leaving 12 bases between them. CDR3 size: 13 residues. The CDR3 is CASSEAGGSGYTF. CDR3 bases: TGTGCCAGCAGTGAGGCCGGGGGCTCTGGCTACACCTTC.

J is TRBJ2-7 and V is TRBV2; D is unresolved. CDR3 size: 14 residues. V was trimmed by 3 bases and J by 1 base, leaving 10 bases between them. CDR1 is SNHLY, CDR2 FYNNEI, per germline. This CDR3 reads CASSDGRKSYEQYF. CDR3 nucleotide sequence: TGTGCCAGCAGTGACGGACGAAAATCCTACGAGCAGTACTTC.

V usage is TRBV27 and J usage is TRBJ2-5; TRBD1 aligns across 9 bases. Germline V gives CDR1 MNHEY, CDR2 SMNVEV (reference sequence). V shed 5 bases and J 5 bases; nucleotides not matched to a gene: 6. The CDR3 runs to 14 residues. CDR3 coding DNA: TGTGCCAGCAGTCCCGGACAGGGGAGTGAGACCCAGTACTTC. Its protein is CASSPGQGSETQYF.

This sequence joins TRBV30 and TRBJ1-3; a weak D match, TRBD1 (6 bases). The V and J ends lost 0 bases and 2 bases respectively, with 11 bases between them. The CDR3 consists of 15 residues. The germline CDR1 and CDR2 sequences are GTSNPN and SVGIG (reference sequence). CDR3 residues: CAWSVLGGAGNTIYF. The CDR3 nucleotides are TGTGCCTGGAGTGTACTAGGGGGAGCTGGAAACACCATATATTTT.

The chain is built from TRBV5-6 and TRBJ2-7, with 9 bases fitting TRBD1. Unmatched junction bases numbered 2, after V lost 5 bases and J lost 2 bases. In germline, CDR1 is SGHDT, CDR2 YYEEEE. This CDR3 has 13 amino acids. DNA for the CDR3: TGTGCCAGCAGGGGGGACAGGGCCTACGAGCAGTACTTC. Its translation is CASRGDRAYEQYF.

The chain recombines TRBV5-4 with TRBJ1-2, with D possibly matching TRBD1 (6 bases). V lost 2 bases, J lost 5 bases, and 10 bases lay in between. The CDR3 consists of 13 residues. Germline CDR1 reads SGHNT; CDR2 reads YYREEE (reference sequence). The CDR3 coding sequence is TGTGCCAGCAGCTTCAGGGGTGGGTATGGCTACACCTTC. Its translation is CASSFRGGYGYTF.